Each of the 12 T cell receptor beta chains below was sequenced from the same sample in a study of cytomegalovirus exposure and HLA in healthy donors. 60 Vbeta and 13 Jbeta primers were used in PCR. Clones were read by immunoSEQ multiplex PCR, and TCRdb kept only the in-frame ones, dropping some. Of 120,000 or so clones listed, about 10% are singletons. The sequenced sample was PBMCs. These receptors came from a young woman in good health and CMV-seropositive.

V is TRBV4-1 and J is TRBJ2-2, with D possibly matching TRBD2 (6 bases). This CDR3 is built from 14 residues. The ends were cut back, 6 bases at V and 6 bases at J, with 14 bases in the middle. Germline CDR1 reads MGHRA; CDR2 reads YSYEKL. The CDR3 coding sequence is TGCGCCAGCAGTCTGGGGGGAGTGTCCGGGGAGCTGTTTTTT. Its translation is CASSLGGVSGELFF.

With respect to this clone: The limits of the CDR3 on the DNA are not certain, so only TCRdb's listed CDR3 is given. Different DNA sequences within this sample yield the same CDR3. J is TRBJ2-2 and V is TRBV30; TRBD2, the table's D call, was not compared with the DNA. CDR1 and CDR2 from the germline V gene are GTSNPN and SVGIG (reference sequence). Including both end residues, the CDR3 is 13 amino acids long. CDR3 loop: CAWGFGSGGELFF.

The CDR3 region is CASSLGPGQGGPEAFF. The CDR3 DNA sequence: TGTGCCAGCAGCTTAGGGCCGGGACAGGGAGGACCTGAAGCTTTCTTT. The V and J genes are TRBV7-9 and TRBJ1-1; 9 positions match TRBD1. The germline V gene encodes CDR1 SEHNR and CDR2 FQNEAQ (reference sequence). Trimming removed 1 base from V and 6 bases from J; junction bases left unmatched: 9. The CDR3 sequence is 16 residues long.

CDR3 protein: CASSFFDAGGSYEQYF. Written as DNA, the CDR3 is TGTGCCAGCAGTTTTTTCGACGCGGGAGGCTCCTACGAGCAGTACTTC. V gene TRBV27 combines with J gene TRBJ2-7, with 8 nucleotides matching TRBD2. Germline CDR1 is MNHEY and CDR2 is SMNVEV (reference sequence). The CDR3 is made up of 16 amino acids. Trimming removed 3 bases from V and 0 bases from J; junction bases left unmatched: 7.

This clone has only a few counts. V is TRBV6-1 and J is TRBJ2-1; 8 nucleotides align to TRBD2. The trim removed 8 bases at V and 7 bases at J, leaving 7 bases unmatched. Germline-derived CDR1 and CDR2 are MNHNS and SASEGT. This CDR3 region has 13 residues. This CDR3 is CASWKRESNEQFF. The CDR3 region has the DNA TGTGCCAGCTGGAAGCGGGAGTCGAATGAGCAGTTCTTC.

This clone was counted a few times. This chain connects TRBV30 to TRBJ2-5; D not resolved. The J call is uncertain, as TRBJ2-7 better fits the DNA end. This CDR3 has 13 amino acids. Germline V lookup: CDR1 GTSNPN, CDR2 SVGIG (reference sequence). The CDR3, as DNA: TGTGCCTGGAGTGTATCCAGGCCCTACGAGCAGTACTTC. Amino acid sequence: CAWSVSRPYEQYF.

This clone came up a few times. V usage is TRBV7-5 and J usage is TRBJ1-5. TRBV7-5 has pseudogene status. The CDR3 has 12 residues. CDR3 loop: CARSFVVEPQHF. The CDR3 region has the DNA TGTGCCAGAAGCTTCGTAGTAGAACCCCAGCATTTT.

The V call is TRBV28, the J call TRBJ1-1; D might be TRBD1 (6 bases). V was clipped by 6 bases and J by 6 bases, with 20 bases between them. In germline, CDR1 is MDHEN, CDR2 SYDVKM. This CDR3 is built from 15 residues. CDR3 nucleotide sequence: TGTGCCAGCAGAAAAGAGGGACACCCTAACGCTGAAGCTTTCTTT. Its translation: CASRKEGHPNAEAFF.

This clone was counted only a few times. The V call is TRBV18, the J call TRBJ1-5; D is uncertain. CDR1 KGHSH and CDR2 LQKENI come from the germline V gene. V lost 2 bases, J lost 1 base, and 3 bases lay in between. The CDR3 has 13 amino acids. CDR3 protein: CASSPESNQPQHF. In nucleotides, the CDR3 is TGTGCCAGCTCACCAGAGAGCAATCAGCCCCAGCATTTT. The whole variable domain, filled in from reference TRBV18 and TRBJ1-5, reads NAGVMQNPRHLVRRRGQEARLRCSPMKGHSHVYWYRQLPEEGLKFMVYLQKENIIDESGMPKERFSAEFPKEGPSILRIQQVVRGDSAAYFCASSPESNQPQHFGDGTRLSIL.

The CDR3 nucleotides are TGCGCCAGCAGCTTGGGCCCGGGACAGGGAAGGGGGCCTGAAGCTTTCTTT. Translated, it gives CASSLGPGQGRGPEAFF. The chain has TRBV5-1 and TRBJ1-1; 9 positions agree with TRBD1. V dropped 0 bases and J dropped 6; count of bases not matched to a gene: 12. The CDR3 has 17 residues. Germline lookup yields CDR1 SGHRS and CDR2 YFSETQ.

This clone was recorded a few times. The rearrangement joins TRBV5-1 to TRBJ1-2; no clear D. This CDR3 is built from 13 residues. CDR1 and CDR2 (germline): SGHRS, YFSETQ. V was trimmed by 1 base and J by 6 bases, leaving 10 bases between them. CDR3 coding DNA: TGCGCCAGCAGCTTGACCCAGGTGGATGGCTACACCTTC. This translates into CASSLTQVDGYTF.

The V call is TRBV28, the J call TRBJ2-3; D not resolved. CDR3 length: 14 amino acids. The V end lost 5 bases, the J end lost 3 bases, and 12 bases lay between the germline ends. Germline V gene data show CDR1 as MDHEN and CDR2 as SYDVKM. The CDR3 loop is CASSPLTQTDTQYF. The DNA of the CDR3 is TGTGCCAGCAGTCCTTTGACACAAACAGATACGCAGTATTTT.